Following are 2 T cell receptor beta chains from one sample sequenced in a study of control samples from healthy donors and cancer patients. Measured with immunoSEQ multiplex PCR; TCRdb has only the in-frame clones, and not every one. In the table there are tens of thousands of clones, approximately 84% of which are singletons. Sample: PBMCs. The receptors derive from a woman in her 50s with lung cancer.

CDR3 sequence reads: CASRTRDSLTDTQYF. The CDR3 coding sequence is TGTGCCAGCAGAACCCGGGACAGTCTAACAGATACGCAGTATTTT. V gene TRBV6-5 combines with J gene TRBJ2-3, with TRBD1 identical over 7 bases. This CDR3 has 15 amino acids. Germline values: CDR1 MNHEY, CDR2 SVGAGI. The V gene end was trimmed by 6 bases and the J gene end by 3 bases; junction bases not matched to a gene: 9.

A single count supports this clone. The chain couples TRBV11-3 to TRBJ2-3; the D gene could be TRBD1 or TRBD2 (5 bases each). CDR1 and CDR2 from the germline V gene are SGHNT and YENEEA. The CDR3 totals 15 residues. Between the trimmed V and J ends, which lost 3 bases and 1 base, there was a span of 11 bases. The CDR3 loop is CASSFVGTGTDTQYF. The CDR3 DNA sequence: TGTGCCAGCAGCTTCGTAGGGACGGGCACAGATACGCAGTATTTT.